A selection of T cell receptor beta chains follows, all from one sample in a study of PD-1 blockade in mismatch repair-deficient tumors. Sequencing was performed with immunoSEQ multiplex PCR; in TCRdb, only in-frame clones are kept and a portion is missing. The table includes roughly 45,000 clones, approximately 80% detected once. Here the sequenced sample was PBMCs, taken before pembrolizumab treatment. These TCRs come from an adult with mismatch repair-deficient cancer. CDR3s include the opening cysteine and the closing phenylalanine or tryptophan. D genes are given only for firm matches. The listing skips clone size in some rows; elsewhere it reads once, few, many or a size class.

d_gene: TRBD2; v_gene: TRBV29-1; j_gene: TRBJ2-3; abundance: .; len: 13; CDR3aa: CSVETSGTDTQYF; CDR3nt: TGCAGCGTTGAAACTAGCGGGACGGATACGCAGTATTTT
d_gene: TRBD1; v_gene: TRBV27; j_gene: TRBJ1-1; abundance: .; len: 13; CDR3aa: CASWGTGVTEAFF; CDR3nt: TGTGCCAGCTGGGGCACAGGGGTCACTGAAGCTTTCTTT
d_gene: TRBD1; v_gene: TRBV5-4; j_gene: TRBJ1-1; abundance: .; len: 13; CDR3aa: CASISGQSTEAFF; CDR3nt: TGTGCCAGCATCTCGGGACAGTCCACTGAAGCTTTCTTT
d_gene: TRBD1; v_gene: TRBV5-1; j_gene: TRBJ2-7; abundance: .; len: 15; CDR3aa: CASSFRTGISYEQYF; CDR3nt: TGCGCCAGCAGCTTCCGGACAGGAATCTCCTACGAGCAGTACTTC
d_gene: .; v_gene: TRBV11-2; j_gene: TRBJ2-5; abundance: .; len: 16; CDR3aa: CASSLDQARGRETQYF; CDR3nt: TGTGCCAGCAGCTTAGATCAGGCCCGCGGGCGGGAGACCCAGTACTTC
d_gene: .; v_gene: TRBV4-3; j_gene: TRBJ1-2; abundance: .; len: 15; CDR3aa: CASSQLPDSYYGYTF; CDR3nt: TGCGCCAGCAGCCAACTTCCGGACTCATACTATGGCTACACCTTC
d_gene: .; v_gene: TRBV30; j_gene: TRBJ2-1; abundance: .; len: 15; CDR3aa: CAWKWSRVFSNEQFF; CDR3nt: TGTGCCTGGAAGTGGTCAAGAGTTTTTTCCAATGAGCAGTTCTTC
d_gene: TRBD2; v_gene: TRBV7-3; j_gene: TRBJ2-1; abundance: .; len: 18; CDR3aa: CASSLNPPLAGGFDEQFF; CDR3nt: TGTGCCAGCAGCTTAAACCCCCCGCTAGCGGGAGGATTCGATGAGCAGTTCTTC
d_gene: .; v_gene: TRBV5-1; j_gene: TRBJ1-1; abundance: .; len: 14; CDR3aa: CASSLVAMNTEAFF; CDR3nt: TGCGCCAGCAGCTTGGTTGCCATGAACACTGAAGCTTTCTTT
d_gene: TRBD1; v_gene: TRBV4-3; j_gene: TRBJ2-3; abundance: once; len: 19; CDR3aa: CASSQESQGIFASTDTQYF; CDR3nt: TGCGCCAGCAGCCAAGAGTCACAGGGGATATTCGCTAGCACAGATACGCAGTATTTT
d_gene: TRBD2; v_gene: TRBV28; j_gene: TRBJ2-7; abundance: .; len: 15; CDR3aa: CASSSRREHSYEQYF; CDR3nt: TGTGCCAGCAGTTCCCGGCGGGAGCATTCCTACGAGCAGTACTTC
d_gene: TRBD2; v_gene: TRBV9; j_gene: TRBJ2-1; abundance: .; len: 16; CDR3aa: CASSVTGTSAYNEQFF; CDR3nt: TGTGCCAGCAGCGTCACCGGGACTAGCGCATACAATGAGCAGTTCTTC
d_gene: .; v_gene: TRBV7-6; j_gene: TRBJ2-7; abundance: .; len: 15; CDR3aa: CASSPRQGLLYEQYF; CDR3nt: TGTGCCAGCAGCCCCCGGCAGGGATTACTTTACGAGCAGTACTTC
d_gene: TRBD2; v_gene: TRBV5-4; j_gene: TRBJ2-2; abundance: .; len: 17; CDR3aa: CASSLGGLAGVTGELFF; CDR3nt: TGTGCCAGCAGCTTAGGGGGACTAGCGGGAGTCACCGGGGAGCTGTTTTTT
d_gene: .; v_gene: TRBV7-9; j_gene: TRBJ2-3; abundance: once; len: 16; CDR3aa: CASSPVGLASTDTQYF; CDR3nt: TGTGCCAGCAGCCCCGTGGGGCTAGCTAGCACAGATACGCAGTATTTT
d_gene: TRBD2; v_gene: TRBV7-9; j_gene: TRBJ2-1; abundance: .; len: 15; CDR3aa: CASSSGAGSYNEQFF; CDR3nt: TGTGCCAGCAGCTCCGGAGCGGGGTCCTACAATGAGCAGTTCTTC
d_gene: .; v_gene: TRBV5-6; j_gene: TRBJ2-5; abundance: .; len: 14; CDR3aa: CASSWLATRETQYF; CDR3nt: TGTGCCAGCAGCTGGCTTGCAACCCGGGAGACCCAGTACTTC
d_gene: .; v_gene: TRBV28; j_gene: TRBJ1-5; abundance: once; len: 15; CDR3aa: CASTNHQAANQPQHF; CDR3nt: TGTGCCAGCACCAACCACCAGGCCGCTAATCAGCCCCAGCATTTT
d_gene: .; v_gene: TRBV6-6; j_gene: TRBJ2-7; abundance: .; len: 13; CDR3aa: CASSPEGAHEQYF; CDR3nt: TGTGCCAGCAGCCCTGAGGGAGCCCACGAGCAGTACTTC
d_gene: .; v_gene: TRBV27; j_gene: TRBJ2-1; abundance: .; len: 15; CDR3aa: CASSLGGGLLNEQFF; CDR3nt: TGTGCCAGCAGTTTAGGAGGGGGATTACTGAATGAGCAGTTCTTC
d_gene: .; v_gene: TRBV15; j_gene: TRBJ2-2; abundance: .; len: 16; CDR3aa: CATSRTLAANTGELFF; CDR3nt: TGTGCCACCAGCAGGACCTTAGCGGCGAACACCGGGGAGCTGTTTTTT
d_gene: .; v_gene: TRBV27; j_gene: TRBJ1-1; abundance: .; len: 15; CDR3aa: CASSSLGPKGTEAFF; CDR3nt: TGTGCCAGCAGTTCTCTCGGCCCCAAGGGGACTGAAGCTTTCTTT
d_gene: .; v_gene: TRBV9; j_gene: TRBJ2-5; abundance: few; len: 14; CDR3aa: CASSANGGPGTQYF; CDR3nt: TGTGCCAGCAGCGCGAATGGGGGGCCGGGGACCCAGTACTTC
d_gene: .; v_gene: TRBV19; j_gene: TRBJ2-7; abundance: .; len: 15; CDR3aa: CASSLRTSASYEQYF; CDR3nt: TGTGCCAGTAGTCTCCGGACATCTGCCTCCTACGAGCAGTACTTC
d_gene: .; v_gene: TRBV6-5; j_gene: TRBJ2-7; abundance: .; len: 14; CDR3aa: CASSSDTRSYEQYF; CDR3nt: TGTGCCAGCAGTTCGGACACCCGTTCCTACGAGCAGTACTTC
d_gene: .; v_gene: TRBV12-5; j_gene: TRBJ2-1; abundance: .; len: 14; CDR3aa: CASASGRSYNEQFF; CDR3nt: TGTGCTAGTGCTTCGGGACGGTCGTACAATGAGCAGTTCTTC
d_gene: TRBD2; v_gene: TRBV11-2; j_gene: TRBJ2-1; abundance: .; len: 18; CDR3aa: CASSRGLAGTVSYNEQFF; CDR3nt: TGTGCCAGCAGCCGCGGACTAGCGGGAACCGTCTCCTACAATGAGCAGTTCTTC
d_gene: TRBD2; v_gene: TRBV10-3; j_gene: TRBJ2-3; abundance: .; len: 15; CDR3aa: CAISDGSGSTDTQYF; CDR3nt: TGTGCCATCAGTGATGGTAGCGGGAGCACAGATACGCAGTATTTT
d_gene: .; v_gene: TRBV5-6; j_gene: TRBJ2-3; abundance: .; len: 15; CDR3aa: CASSLGTAGADTQYF; CDR3nt: TGTGCCAGCAGCCTAGGGACGGCGGGCGCAGATACGCAGTATTTT
d_gene: TRBD1; v_gene: TRBV10-3; j_gene: TRBJ1-1; abundance: once; len: 13; CDR3aa: CAISGQGYTEAFF; CDR3nt: TGTGCCATCAGTGGACAGGGATACACTGAAGCTTTCTTT
d_gene: .; v_gene: TRBV9; j_gene: TRBJ1-2; abundance: .; len: 16; CDR3aa: CASSASRDTANYGYTF; CDR3nt: TGTGCCAGCAGCGCCTCCCGGGACACCGCTAACTATGGCTACACCTTC
d_gene: .; v_gene: TRBV6-1; j_gene: TRBJ2-5; abundance: .; len: 15; CDR3aa: CASSAQRLLQETQYF; CDR3nt: TGTGCCAGCAGTGCCCAGCGACTCCTCCAAGAGACCCAGTACTTC
d_gene: TRBD1; v_gene: TRBV5-1; j_gene: TRBJ1-2; abundance: .; len: 14; CDR3aa: CASSSLQGNYGYTF; CDR3nt: TGCGCCAGCAGCTCGCTACAGGGGAACTATGGCTACACCTTC
d_gene: .; v_gene: TRBV2; j_gene: TRBJ2-7; abundance: few; len: 12; CDR3aa: CASNPTRYEQYF; CDR3nt: TGTGCCAGTAACCCCACGCGCTACGAGCAGTACTTC
d_gene: TRBD1; v_gene: TRBV27; j_gene: TRBJ2-1; abundance: .; len: 13; CDR3aa: CASGTGEYNEQFF; CDR3nt: TGTGCCAGCGGGACAGGGGAGTACAATGAGCAGTTCTTC
d_gene: .; v_gene: TRBV7-2; j_gene: TRBJ1-1; abundance: .; len: 13; CDR3aa: CASSFWAERQAFF; CDR3nt: TGTGCCAGCAGCTTCTGGGCAGAACGACAAGCTTTCTTT
d_gene: .; v_gene: TRBV5-1; j_gene: TRBJ1-4; abundance: .; len: 16; CDR3aa: CASSLRQAATNEKLFF; CDR3nt: TGCGCCAGCAGCCTGAGACAGGCCGCAACTAATGAAAAACTGTTTTTT
d_gene: .; v_gene: TRBV28; j_gene: TRBJ2-1; abundance: .; len: 12; CDR3aa: CASRPDYNEQFF; CDR3nt: TGTGCCAGCAGGCCGGACTACAATGAGCAGTTCTTC
d_gene: .; v_gene: TRBV14; j_gene: TRBJ2-5; abundance: once; len: 14; CDR3aa: CASSQWAEKETQYF; CDR3nt: TGTGCCAGCAGCCAATGGGCGGAAAAAGAGACCCAGTACTTC
d_gene: TRBD2; v_gene: TRBV19; j_gene: TRBJ2-5; abundance: once; len: 17; CDR3aa: CASSIYRLAGSKETQYF; CDR3nt: TGTGCCAGTAGTATATATCGTCTAGCGGGAAGCAAAGAGACCCAGTACTTC
d_gene: TRBD1; v_gene: TRBV27; j_gene: TRBJ2-2; abundance: once; len: 16; CDR3aa: CASSTYRGANTGELFF; CDR3nt: TGTGCCAGCAGTACCTACAGGGGTGCAAACACCGGGGAGCTGTTTTTT
d_gene: .; v_gene: TRBV7-3; j_gene: TRBJ2-2; abundance: .; len: 19; CDR3aa: CASSLVGTPRGSDTGELFF; CDR3nt: TGTGCCAGCAGCTTGGTTGGGACCCCCCGCGGGTCCGACACCGGGGAGCTGTTTTTT